This TCR beta chain was retrieved from a study of cytomegalovirus exposure and HLA in healthy donors. 13 Jbeta primers and 60 Vbeta primers were used for the PCR. TCRdb's table, derived via immunoSEQ multiplex PCR, lists solely in-frame clones and lacks some. The sample has around 100,000 clones, 70% to 75% seen once; the top ten hold over 3%. The receptor's source is a man aged 40-49 years in good health and CMV-seronegative. Sequenced sample: PBMCs.

The CDR3 sequence: CASSARGAGETQYF. DNA for the CDR3: TGTGCCAGCAGTGCTCGGGGGGCCGGGGAGACCCAGTACTTC. The J gene is TRBJ2-5, the V gene TRBV27; TRBD2 is a possible D gene (7 bases). CDR1 and CDR2 from the germline V gene are MNHEY and SMNVEV (reference sequence). V was pared by 5 bases and J by 5 bases, with 15 bases between. The CDR3 runs 14 residues.